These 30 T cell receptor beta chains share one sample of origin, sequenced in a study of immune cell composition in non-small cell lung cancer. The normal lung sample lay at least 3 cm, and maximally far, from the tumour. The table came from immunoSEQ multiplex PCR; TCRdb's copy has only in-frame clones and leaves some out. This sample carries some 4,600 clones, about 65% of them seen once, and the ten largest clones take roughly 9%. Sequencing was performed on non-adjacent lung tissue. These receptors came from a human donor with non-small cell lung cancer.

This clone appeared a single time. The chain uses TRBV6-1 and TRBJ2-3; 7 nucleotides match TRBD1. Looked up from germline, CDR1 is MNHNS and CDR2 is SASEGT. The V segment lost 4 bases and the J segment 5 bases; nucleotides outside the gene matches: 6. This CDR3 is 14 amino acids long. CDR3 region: CASSVFRDRDTQYF. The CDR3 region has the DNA TGTGCCAGCAGTGTTTTTAGGGACAGAGATACGCAGTATTTT.

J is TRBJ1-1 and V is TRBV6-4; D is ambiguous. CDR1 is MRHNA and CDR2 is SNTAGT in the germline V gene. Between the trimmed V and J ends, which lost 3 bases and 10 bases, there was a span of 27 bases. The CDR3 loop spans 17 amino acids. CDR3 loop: CASSEAAGPRGPILAFF. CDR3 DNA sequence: TGTGCCAGCAGTGAGGCTGCCGGTCCGCGAGGGCCGATTTTAGCTTTCTTT.

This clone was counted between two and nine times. The chain's CDR3 is CASSTGQGETEAFF. DNA for the CDR3: TGTGCCAGCTCAACGGGACAGGGTGAGACTGAAGCTTTCTTT. The chain combines TRBV18 with TRBJ1-1, with 9 bases that match TRBD1. V gave up 5 bases and J gave up 5 bases; unmatched junction bases: 6. The germline gives CDR1 KGHSH, CDR2 LQKENI. This CDR3 has 14 amino acids.

CDR3 protein: CASSLRQGNQPQHF. For the CDR3, the DNA is TGTGCCAGCAGTTTACGTCAGGGGAATCAGCCCCAGCATTTT. The chain links TRBV27 to TRBJ1-5, with D possibly TRBD1 on 6 matching bases. Trimming stripped 2 bases from V and 4 bases from J, with 9 bases between. CDR3 length: 14 residues. Germline CDR1 and CDR2: MNHEY and SMNVEV (reference sequence).

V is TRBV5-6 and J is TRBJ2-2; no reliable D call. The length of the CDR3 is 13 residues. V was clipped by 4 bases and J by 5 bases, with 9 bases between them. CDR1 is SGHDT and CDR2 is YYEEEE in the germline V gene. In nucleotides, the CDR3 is TGTGCCAGCAGCGGGCTGGGTACCGGGGAGCTGTTTTTT. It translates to CASSGLGTGELFF.

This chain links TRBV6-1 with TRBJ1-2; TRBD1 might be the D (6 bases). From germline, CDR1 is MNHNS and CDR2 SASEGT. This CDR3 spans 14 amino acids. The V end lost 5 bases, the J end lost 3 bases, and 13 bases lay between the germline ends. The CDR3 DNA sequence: TGTGCCAGCAGTCCCCAACAGGGCGACTATGGCTACACCTTC. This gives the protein CASSPQQGDYGYTF.

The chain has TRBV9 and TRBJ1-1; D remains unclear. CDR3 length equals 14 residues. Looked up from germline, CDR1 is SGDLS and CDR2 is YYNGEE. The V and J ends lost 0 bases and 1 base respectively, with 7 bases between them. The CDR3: CASSVGVSNTEAFF. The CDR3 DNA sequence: TGTGCCAGCAGCGTAGGGGTTTCGAACACTGAAGCTTTCTTT.

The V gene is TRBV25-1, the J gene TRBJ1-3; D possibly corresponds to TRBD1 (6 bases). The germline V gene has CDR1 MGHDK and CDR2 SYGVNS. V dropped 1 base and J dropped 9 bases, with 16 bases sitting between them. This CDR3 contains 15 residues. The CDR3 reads CASSESDRFQSTIYF. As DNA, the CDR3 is TGTGCCAGCAGTGAATCTGACAGGTTTCAGAGCACCATATATTTT.

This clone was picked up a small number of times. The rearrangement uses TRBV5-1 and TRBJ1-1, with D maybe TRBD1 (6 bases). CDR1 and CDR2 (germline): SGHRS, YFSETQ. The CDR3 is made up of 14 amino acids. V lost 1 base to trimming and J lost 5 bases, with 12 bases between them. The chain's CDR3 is CASSLWGARTEAFF. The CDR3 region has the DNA TGCGCCAGCAGCTTGTGGGGGGCAAGGACTGAAGCTTTCTTT.

CDR3 sequence (DNA): TGTGCCAGCAGATCGATCGGGACAGGGGGCCAAGAGACCCAGTACTTC. Its protein is CASRSIGTGGQETQYF. The V and J genes are TRBV27 and TRBJ2-5, with 11 bases matching TRBD1. In germline, CDR1 is MNHEY, CDR2 SMNVEV (reference sequence). The CDR3 is 16 residues long. V was pared by 6 bases and J by 1 base, with 7 bases of the junction left unmatched.

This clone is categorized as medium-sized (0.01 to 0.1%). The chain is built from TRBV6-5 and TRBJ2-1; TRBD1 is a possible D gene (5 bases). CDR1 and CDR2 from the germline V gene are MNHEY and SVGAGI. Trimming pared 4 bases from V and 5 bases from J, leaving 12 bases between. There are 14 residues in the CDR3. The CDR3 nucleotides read TGTGCCAGCAGTTTGACGGACATTAACAATGAGCAGTTCTTC. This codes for CASSLTDINNEQFF.

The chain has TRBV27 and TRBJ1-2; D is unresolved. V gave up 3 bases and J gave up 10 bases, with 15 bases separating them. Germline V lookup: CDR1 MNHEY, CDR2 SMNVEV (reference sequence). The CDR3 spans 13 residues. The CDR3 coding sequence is TGTGCCAGCAGTTTCTTGGGGTTCTCTCCCTACACCTTC. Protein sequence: CASSFLGFSPYTF.

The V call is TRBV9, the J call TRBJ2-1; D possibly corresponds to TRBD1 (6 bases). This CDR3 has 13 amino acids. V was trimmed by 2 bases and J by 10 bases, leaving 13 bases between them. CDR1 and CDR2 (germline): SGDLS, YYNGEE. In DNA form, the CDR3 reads TGTGCCAGCAGCGTCCTACAGGGTACCGAGCAGTTCTTC. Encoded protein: CASSVLQGTEQFF.

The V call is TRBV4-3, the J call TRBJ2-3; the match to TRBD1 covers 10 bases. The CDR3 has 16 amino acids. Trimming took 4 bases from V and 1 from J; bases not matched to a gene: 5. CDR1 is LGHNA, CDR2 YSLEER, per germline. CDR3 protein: CASSREDRGGTDTQYF. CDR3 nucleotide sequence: TGCGCCAGCAGCCGAGAGGACAGGGGGGGCACAGATACGCAGTATTTT.

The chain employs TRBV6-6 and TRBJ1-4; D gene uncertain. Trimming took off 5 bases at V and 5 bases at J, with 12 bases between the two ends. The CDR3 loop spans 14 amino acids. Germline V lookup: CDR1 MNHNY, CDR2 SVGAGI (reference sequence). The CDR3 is CASSPRVENEKLFF. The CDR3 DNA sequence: TGTGCCAGCAGTCCACGGGTGGAGAATGAAAAACTGTTTTTT.

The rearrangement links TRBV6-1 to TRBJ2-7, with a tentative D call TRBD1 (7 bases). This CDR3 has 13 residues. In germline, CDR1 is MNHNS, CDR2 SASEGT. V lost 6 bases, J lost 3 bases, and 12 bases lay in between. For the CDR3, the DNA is TGTGCCAGCAGGGAGGGACAGATCTACGAGCAGTACTTC. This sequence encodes CASREGQIYEQYF.

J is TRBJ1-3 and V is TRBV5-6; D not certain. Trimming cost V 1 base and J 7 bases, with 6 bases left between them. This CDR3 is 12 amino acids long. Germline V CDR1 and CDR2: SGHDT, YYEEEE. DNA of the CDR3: TGTGCCAGCAGCTTGTTTCGCAACACCATATATTTT. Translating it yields CASSLFRNTIYF.

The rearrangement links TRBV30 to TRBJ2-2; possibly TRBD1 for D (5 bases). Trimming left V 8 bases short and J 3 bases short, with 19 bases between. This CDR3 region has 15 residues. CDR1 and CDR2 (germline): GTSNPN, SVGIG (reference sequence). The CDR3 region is CARTIRDRHTGELFF. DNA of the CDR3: TGTGCCAGAACCATTCGAGACAGACACACCGGGGAGCTGTTTTTT.

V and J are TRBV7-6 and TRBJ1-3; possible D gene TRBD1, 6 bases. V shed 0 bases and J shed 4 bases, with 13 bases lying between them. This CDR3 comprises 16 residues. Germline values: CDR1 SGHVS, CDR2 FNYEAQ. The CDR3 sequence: CASSLAAGQSGNTIYF. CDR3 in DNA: TGTGCCAGCAGCTTAGCTGCCGGACAGAGCGGAAACACCATATATTTT.

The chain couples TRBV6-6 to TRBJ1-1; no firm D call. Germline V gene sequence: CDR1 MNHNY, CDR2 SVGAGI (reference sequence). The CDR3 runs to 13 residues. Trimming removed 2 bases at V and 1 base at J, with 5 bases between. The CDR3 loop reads CASSYLTNTEAFF. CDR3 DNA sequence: TGTGCCAGCAGTTACCTGACGAACACTGAAGCTTTCTTT.

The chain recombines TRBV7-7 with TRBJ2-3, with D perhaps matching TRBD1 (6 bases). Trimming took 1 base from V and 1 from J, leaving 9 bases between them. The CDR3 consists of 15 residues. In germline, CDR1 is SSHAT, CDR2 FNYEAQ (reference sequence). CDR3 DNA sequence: TGTGCCAGCAGCTTAGGGACAGTGGGCACAGATACGCAGTATTTT. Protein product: CASSLGTVGTDTQYF.

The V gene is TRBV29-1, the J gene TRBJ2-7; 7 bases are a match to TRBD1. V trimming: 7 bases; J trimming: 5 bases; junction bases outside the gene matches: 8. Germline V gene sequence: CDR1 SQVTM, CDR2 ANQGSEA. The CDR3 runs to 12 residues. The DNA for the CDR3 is TGCAGCGCTGTGTTGCAGGGGGACGAGCAGTACTTC. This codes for CSAVLQGDEQYF.

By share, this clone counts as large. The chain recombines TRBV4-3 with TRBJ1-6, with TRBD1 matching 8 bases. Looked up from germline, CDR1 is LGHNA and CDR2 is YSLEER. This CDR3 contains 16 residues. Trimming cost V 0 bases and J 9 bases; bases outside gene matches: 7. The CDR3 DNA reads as TGCGCCAGCAGCCAAGATCGAGGACAGGGAGGTTCACCCCTCCACTTT. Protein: CASSQDRGQGGSPLHF.

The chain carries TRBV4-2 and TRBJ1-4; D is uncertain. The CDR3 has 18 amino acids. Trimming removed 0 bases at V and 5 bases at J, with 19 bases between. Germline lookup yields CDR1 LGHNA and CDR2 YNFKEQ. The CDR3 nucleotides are TGTGCCAGCAGCCAAGATGTGCCAGGCCACATAAAAAATGAAAAACTGTTTTTT. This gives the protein CASSQDVPGHIKNEKLFF.

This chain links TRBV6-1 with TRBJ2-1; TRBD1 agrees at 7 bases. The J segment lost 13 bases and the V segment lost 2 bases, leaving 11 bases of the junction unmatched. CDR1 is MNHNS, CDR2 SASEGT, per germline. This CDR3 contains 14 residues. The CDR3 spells CASSEQGPGQSQFF. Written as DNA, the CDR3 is TGTGCCAGCAGTGAACAAGGGCCGGGACAGAGCCAGTTCTTC.

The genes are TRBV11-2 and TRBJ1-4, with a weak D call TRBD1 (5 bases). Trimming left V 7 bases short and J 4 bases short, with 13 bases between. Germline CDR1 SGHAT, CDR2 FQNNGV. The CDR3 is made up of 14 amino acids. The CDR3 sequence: CASNPLGGNEKLFF. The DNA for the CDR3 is TGTGCCAGCAACCCCCTTGGGGGTAATGAAAAACTGTTTTTT.

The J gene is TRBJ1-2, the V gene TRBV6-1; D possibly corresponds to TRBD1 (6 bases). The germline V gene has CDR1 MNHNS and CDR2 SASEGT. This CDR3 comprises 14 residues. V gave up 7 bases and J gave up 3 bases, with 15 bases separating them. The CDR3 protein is CASTQGQGHYGYTF. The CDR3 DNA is TGTGCCAGCACCCAAGGGCAGGGGCACTATGGCTACACCTTC.

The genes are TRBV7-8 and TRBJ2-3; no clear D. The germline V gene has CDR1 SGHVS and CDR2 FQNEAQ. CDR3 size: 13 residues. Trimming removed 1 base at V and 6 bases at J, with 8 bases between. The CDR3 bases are TGTGCCAGCAGCTTAGTAGGTTTGGATACGCAGTATTTT. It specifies CASSLVGLDTQYF.

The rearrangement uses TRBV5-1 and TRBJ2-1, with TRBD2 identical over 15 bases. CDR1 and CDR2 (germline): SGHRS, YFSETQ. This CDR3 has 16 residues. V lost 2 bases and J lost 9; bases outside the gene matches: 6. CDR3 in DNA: TGCGCCAGCAGCTTCCGGACTAGCGGGGGGGTTGGTGAGCAGTTCTTC. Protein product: CASSFRTSGGVGEQFF.

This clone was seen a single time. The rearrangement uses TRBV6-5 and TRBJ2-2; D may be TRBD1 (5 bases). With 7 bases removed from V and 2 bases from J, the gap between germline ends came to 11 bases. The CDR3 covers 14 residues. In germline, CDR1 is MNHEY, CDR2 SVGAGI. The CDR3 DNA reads TGTGCCAGCAACGTGGGGCCCAACACCGGGGAGCTGTTTTTT. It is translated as CASNVGPNTGELFF.